One TCR beta chain is described in this entry. MiXCR, applied by TCRdb to the PCR reads, yields one record per CDR3 protein. This sample carries 2,000 to 2,500 distinct CDR3 sequences, less than 45% of them seen once, and the ten largest clones take about 17%. This CDR3 region has 19 residues. The V gene's germline CDR1 is MNHNS and CDR2 SASEGT. The sample originates from a study of immune characterization of retroperitoneal liposarcoma. The sample comprised tumor tissue. The sequence derives from a male donor with retroperitoneal liposarcoma. The genes are TRBV6-1 and TRBJ2-5; 9 bases fit TRBD2. The J call is doubtful: the DNA matches TRBJ2-4 better. The CDR3 region has the DNA TGTGCCAGCAGTTCCCGGGGAGCGGGAGGCGTACGAGCCAAAAACATTCAGTACTTC. It is translated as CASSSRGAGGVRAKNIQYF.